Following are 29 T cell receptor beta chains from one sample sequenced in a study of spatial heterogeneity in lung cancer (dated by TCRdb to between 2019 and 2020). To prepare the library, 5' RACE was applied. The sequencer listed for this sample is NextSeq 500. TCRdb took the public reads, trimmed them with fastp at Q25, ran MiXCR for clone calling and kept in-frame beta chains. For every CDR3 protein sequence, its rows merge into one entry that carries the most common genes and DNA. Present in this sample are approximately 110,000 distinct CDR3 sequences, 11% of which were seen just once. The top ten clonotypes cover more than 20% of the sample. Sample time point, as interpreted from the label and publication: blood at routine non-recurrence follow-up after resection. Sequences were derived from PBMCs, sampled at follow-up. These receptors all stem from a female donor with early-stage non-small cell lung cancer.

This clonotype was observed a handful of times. Here the CDR3 DNA reads TGCAGCGTTGAAAGACTAGCGGACACCACAGATACGCAGTATTTT. It is translated as CSVERLADTTDTQYF. The chain uses TRBV29-1 and TRBJ2-3; TRBD2 matches at 9 bases. CDR1 and CDR2 (germline): SQVTM, ANQGSEA. V lost 2 bases to trimming and J lost 2 bases; unmatched junction nucleotides: 5. The CDR3 sequence is 15 residues long.

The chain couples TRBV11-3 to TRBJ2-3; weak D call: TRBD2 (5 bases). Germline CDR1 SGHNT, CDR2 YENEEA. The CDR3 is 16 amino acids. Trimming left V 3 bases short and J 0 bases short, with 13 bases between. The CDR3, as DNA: TGTGCCAGCAGCTTGGCGAGCGGTTCTAGCACAGATACGCAGTATTTT. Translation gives CASSLASGSSTDTQYF.

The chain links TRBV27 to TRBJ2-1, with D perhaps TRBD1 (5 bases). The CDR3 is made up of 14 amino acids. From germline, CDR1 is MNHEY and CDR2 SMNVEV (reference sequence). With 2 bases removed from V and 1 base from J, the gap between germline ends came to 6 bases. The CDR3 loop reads CASSLQGSYNEQFF. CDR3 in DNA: TGTGCCAGCAGTTTACAGGGATCCTACAATGAGCAGTTCTTC.

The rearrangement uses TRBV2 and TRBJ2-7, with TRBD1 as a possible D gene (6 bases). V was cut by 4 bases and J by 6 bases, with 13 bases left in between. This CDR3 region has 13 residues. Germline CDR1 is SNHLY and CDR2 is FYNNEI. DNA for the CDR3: TGTGCCAGCAGTGCAAGACAGGCTAGCGAGCAGTACGTC. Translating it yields CASSARQASEQYV.

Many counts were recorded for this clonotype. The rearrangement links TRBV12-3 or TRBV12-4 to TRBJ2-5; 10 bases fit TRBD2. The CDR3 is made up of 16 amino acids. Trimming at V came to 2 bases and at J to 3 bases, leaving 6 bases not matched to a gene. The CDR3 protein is CASSLLGLAEKETQYF. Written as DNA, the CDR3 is TGTGCCAGCAGTTTACTAGGACTAGCGGAAAAAGAGACCCAGTACTTC.

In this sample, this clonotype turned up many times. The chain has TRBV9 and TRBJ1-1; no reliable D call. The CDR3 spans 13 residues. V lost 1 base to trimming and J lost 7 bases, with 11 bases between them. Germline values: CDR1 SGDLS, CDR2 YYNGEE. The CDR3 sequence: CASSVRVEGEAFF. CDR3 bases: TGTGCCAGCAGCGTAAGGGTAGAAGGTGAAGCTTTCTTT.

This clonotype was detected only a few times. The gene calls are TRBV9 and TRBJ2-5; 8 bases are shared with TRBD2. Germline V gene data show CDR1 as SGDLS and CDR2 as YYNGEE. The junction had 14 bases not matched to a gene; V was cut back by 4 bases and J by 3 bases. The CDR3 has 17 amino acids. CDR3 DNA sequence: TGTGCCAGCAGCCTCAGGACGGAGCTAGCGGGCGAAGAGACCCAGTACTTC. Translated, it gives CASSLRTELAGEETQYF. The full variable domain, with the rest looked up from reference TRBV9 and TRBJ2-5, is DSGVTQTPKHLITATGQRVTLRCSPRSGDLSVYWYQQSLDQGLQFLIQYYNGEERAKGNILERFSAQQFPDLHSELNLSSLELGDSALYFCASSLRTELAGEETQYFGPGTRLLVL.

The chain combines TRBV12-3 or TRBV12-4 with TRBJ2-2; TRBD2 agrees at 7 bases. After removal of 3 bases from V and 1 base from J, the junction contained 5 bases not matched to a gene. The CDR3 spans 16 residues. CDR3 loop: CASSFLRGGNTGELFF. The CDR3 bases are TGTGCCAGCAGTTTCCTTCGCGGGGGGAACACCGGGGAGCTGTTTTTT.

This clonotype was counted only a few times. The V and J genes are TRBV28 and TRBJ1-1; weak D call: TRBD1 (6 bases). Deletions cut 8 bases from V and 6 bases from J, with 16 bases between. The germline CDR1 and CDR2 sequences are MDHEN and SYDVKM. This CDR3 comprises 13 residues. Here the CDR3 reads CASFSRGRAEAFF. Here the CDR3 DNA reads TGTGCCAGCTTCTCCAGGGGTAGGGCTGAAGCTTTCTTT.

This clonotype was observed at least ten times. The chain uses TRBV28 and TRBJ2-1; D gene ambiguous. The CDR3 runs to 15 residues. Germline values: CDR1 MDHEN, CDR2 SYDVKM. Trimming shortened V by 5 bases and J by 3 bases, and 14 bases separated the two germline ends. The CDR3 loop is CASSGMPRSYNEQFF. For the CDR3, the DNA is TGTGCCAGCAGTGGGATGCCGAGGAGCTACAATGAGCAGTTCTTC.

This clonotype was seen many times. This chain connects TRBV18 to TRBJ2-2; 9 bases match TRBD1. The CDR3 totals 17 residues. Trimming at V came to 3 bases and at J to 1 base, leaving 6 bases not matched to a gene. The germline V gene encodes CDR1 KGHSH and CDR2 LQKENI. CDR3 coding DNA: TGTGCCAGCTCACCCGGGACAGGGCCCAAGAACACCGGGGAGCTGTTTTTT. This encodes CASSPGTGPKNTGELFF.

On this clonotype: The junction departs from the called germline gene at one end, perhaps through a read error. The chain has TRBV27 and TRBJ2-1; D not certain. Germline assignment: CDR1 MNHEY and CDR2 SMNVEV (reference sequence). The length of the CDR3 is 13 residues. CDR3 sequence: CARSLRVYNEQFF. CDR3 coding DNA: TGTGCCAGAAGTTTACGAGTATACAATGAGCAGTTCTTC.

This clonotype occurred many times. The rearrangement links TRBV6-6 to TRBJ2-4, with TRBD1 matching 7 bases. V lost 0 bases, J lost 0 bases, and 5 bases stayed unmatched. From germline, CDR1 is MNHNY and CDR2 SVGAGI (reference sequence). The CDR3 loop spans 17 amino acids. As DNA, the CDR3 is TGTGCCAGCAGTTACTCAATAGACAGGGTAGCCAAAAACATTCAGTACTTC. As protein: CASSYSIDRVAKNIQYF.

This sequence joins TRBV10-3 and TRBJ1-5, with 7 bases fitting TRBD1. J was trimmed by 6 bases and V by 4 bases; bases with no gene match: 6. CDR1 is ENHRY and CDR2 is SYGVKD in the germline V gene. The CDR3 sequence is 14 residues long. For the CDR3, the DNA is TGTGCCATCAGTGTAGGAAGACAGGGTCAGCCCCAGCATTTT. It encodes CAISVGRQGQPQHF.

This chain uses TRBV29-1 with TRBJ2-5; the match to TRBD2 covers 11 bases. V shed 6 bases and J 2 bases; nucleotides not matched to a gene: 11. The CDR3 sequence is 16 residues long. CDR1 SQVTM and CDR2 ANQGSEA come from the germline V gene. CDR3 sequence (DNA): TGCAGCGTCGTGTCAGGGACTAGCGGAGCACAAGAGACCCAGTACTTC. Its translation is CSVVSGTSGAQETQYF.

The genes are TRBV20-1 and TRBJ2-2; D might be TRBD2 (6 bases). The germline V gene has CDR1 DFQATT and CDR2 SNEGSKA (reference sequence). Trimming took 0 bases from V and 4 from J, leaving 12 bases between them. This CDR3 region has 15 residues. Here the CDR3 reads CSARDHGSGTGELFF. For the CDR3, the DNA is TGCAGTGCTAGAGATCACGGGAGTGGCACCGGGGAGCTGTTTTTT.

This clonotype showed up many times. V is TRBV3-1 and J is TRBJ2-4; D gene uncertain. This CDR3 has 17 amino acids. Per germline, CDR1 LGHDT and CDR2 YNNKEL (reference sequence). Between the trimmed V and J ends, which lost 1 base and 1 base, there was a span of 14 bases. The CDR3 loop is CASSQAAAVRAKNIQYF. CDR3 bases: TGTGCCAGCAGCCAAGCCGCGGCCGTTCGGGCCAAAAACATTCAGTACTTC.

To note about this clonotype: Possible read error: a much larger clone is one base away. The chain's CDR3 is CASSPPTTDMQYF. The CDR3 DNA sequence: TGTGCCAGCTCACCACCGACCACAGATATGCAGTATTTT. J is TRBJ2-3 and V is TRBV18; no firm D call. The CDR3 loop spans 13 amino acids. From germline, CDR1 is KGHSH and CDR2 LQKENI. Together with reference TRBV18 and TRBJ2-3, the CDR3 gives the full variable domain: NAGVMQNPRHLVRRRGQEARLRCSPMKGHSHVYWYRQLPEEGLKFMVYLQKENIIDESGMPKERFSAEFPKEGPSILRIQQVVRGDSAAYFCASSPPTTDMQYFGPGTRLTVL.

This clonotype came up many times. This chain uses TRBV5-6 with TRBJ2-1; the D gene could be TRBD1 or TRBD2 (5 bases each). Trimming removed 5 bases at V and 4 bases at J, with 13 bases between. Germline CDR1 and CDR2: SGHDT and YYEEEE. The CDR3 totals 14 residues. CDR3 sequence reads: CASRTGTLYNEQFF. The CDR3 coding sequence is TGTGCCAGCAGAACCGGGACGCTTTACAATGAGCAGTTCTTC.

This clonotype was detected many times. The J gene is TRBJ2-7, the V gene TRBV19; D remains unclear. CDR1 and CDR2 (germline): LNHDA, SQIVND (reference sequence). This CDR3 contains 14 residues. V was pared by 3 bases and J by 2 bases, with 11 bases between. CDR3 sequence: CASSIMTGTYEQYF. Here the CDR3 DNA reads TGTGCCAGTAGTATTATGACCGGAACCTACGAGCAGTACTTC.

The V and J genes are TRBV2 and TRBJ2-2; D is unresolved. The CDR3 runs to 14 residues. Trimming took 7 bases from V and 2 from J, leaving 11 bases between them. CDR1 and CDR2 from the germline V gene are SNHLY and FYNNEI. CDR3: CASKNSRNTGELFF. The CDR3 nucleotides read TGTGCCAGCAAAAACAGCCGTAACACCGGGGAGCTGTTTTTT. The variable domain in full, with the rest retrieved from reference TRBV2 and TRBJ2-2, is EPEVTQTPSHQVTQMGQEVILRCVPISNHLYFYWYRQILGQKVEFLVSFYNNEISEKSEIFDDQFSVERPDGSNFTLKIRSTKLEDSAMYFCASKNSRNTGELFFGEGSRLTVL.

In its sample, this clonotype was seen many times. The DNA for the CDR3 is TGTGCCAGCATTCTGGGCCGTGAAGCTTTCTTT. It encodes CASILGREAFF. J is TRBJ1-1 and V is TRBV28; D is uncertain. CDR1 MDHEN and CDR2 SYDVKM come from the germline V gene. This CDR3 has 11 residues. Trimming took 7 bases from V and 7 from J, leaving 10 bases between them. The complete variable domain, with remaining parts taken from reference TRBV28 and TRBJ1-1, reads DVKVTQSSRYLVKRTGEKVFLECVQDMDHENMFWYRQDPGLGLRLIYFSYDVKMKEKGDIPEGYSVSREKKERFSLILESASTNQTSMYLCASILGREAFFGQGTRLTVV.

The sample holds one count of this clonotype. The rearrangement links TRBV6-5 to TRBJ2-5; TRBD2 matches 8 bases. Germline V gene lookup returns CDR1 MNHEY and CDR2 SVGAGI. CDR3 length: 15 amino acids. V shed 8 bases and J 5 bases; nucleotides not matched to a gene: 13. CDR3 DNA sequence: TGTGCCAGCTCCAGGCGAGCGGGAGTTTTCGAGACCCAGTACTTC. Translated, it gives CASSRRAGVFETQYF.

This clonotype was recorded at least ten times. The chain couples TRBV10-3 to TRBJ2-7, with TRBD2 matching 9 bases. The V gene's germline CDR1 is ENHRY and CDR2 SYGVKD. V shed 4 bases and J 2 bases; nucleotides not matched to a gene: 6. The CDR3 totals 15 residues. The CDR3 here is CAISAPSSGTYEQYF. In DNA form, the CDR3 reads TGTGCCATCAGTGCCCCTTCTAGCGGGACCTACGAGCAGTACTTC.

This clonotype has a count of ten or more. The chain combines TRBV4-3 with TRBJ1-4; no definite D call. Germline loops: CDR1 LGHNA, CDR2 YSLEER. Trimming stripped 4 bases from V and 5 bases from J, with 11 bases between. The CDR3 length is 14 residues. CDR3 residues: CASSPESTNEKLFF. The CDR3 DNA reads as TGCGCCAGCAGCCCAGAGAGTACAAATGAAAAACTGTTTTTT.

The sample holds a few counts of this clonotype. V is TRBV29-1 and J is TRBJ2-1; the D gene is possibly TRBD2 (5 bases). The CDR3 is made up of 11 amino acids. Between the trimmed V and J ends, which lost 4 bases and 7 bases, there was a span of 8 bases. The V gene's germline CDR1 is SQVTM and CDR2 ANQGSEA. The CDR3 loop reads CSVGLRNEQFF. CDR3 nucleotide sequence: TGCAGCGTTGGACTACGAAATGAGCAGTTCTTC.

The CDR3 region is CASYTGTSGTDTQYF. For the CDR3, the DNA is TGTGCCAGCTACACCGGGACTAGCGGAACAGATACGCAGTATTTT. V is TRBV18 and J is TRBJ2-3; the match to TRBD2 covers 11 bases. The CDR3 is 15 amino acids. Germline lookup yields CDR1 KGHSH and CDR2 LQKENI. The V gene end was trimmed by 7 bases and the J gene end by 3 bases; junction bases not matched to a gene: 6.

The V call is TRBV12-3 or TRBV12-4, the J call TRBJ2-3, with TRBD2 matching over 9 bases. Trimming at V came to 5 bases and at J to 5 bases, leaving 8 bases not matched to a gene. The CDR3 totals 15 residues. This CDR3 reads CASSPLAGSRDTQYF. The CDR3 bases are TGTGCCAGCAGTCCCCTAGCGGGGTCCAGAGATACGCAGTATTTT.

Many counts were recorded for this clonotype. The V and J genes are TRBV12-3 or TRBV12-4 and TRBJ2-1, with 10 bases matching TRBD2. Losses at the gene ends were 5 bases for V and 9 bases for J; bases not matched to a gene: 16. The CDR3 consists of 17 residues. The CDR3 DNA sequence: TGTGCCAGCAGTCCCAAAAGGAGCGGGAGGGCGGTCGGTGAGCAGTTCTTC. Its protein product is CASSPKRSGRAVGEQFF.